The 8 T cell receptor beta chains below were found in one sample sequenced in a study of T cells after yellow fever vaccination. A single record per CDR3 protein comes from TCRdb applying MiXCR to the 5' RACE reads. The table includes 250,000 or so distinct CDR3 sequences, roughly 4% detected once. The sample was PBMCs, taken 15 days after the yellow fever booster vaccination. All receptors come from a man in his late teens or twenties who received the YFV17D yellow fever vaccine.

Ten or more counts support this clonotype. The V gene is TRBV28, the J gene TRBJ1-5; D is unclear. This CDR3 has 13 amino acids. Germline V gene lookup returns CDR1 MDHEN and CDR2 SYDVKM. Trimming took off 3 bases at V and 7 bases at J, with 10 bases between the two ends. In DNA form, the CDR3 reads TGTGCCAGCAGTTTCCGCCGGTTGCAGCCCCAGCATTTT. This gives the protein CASSFRRLQPQHF.

This clonotype was detected many times. This chain joins TRBV7-9 and TRBJ2-3; D is ambiguous. The V end was cut by 0 bases, the J end by 5 bases, with 12 bases between. The CDR3 is 15 amino acids. Looked up from germline, CDR1 is SEHNR and CDR2 is FQNEAQ (reference sequence). The CDR3 coding sequence is TGTGCCAGCAGCTTAGCGCACGGCACCCAAGATACGCAGTATTTT. Its protein product is CASSLAHGTQDTQYF.

This clonotype was seen repeatedly, ten times or more. This chain connects TRBV28 to TRBJ1-6, with D perhaps TRBD1 (5 bases). With 4 bases removed from V and 6 bases from J, the gap between germline ends came to 13 bases. Germline CDR1 reads MDHEN; CDR2 reads SYDVKM. The CDR3 contains 15 residues. This chain's CDR3 is CASSSPGIRNSPLHF. The CDR3 region has the DNA TGTGCCAGCAGTTCGCCAGGGATTCGTAATTCACCCCTCCACTTT.

This clonotype was seen many times. This chain joins TRBV5-1 and TRBJ2-3, with a weak D call TRBD2 (5 bases). This CDR3 has 14 amino acids. CDR1 and CDR2 (germline): SGHRS, YFSETQ. V was shortened by 7 bases and J by 2 bases, with 14 bases between the two germline ends. The CDR3 coding sequence is TGCGCCAGCTCCATGAGCGGCCACACAGATACGCAGTATTTT. Translated, it gives CASSMSGHTDTQYF.

This clonotype was detected ten times or more. The rearrangement joins TRBV7-2 to TRBJ2-6; D is uncertain. Germline V gene sequence: CDR1 SGHTA, CDR2 FQGNSA. Trimming left V 10 bases short and J 0 bases short, with 13 bases between. The CDR3 consists of 15 residues. The CDR3 loop reads CATTSYGSGANVLTF. The CDR3 nucleotides read TGTGCCACCACCAGTTATGGCTCTGGGGCCAACGTCCTGACTTTC.

This clonotype was seen at least ten times. The V and J genes are TRBV6-2 or TRBV6-3 and TRBJ2-2, with TRBD1 matching 7 bases. CDR3 length equals 14 residues. Germline V lookup: CDR1 MNHEY, CDR2 SVGEGT. Trimming at V came to 6 bases and at J to 2 bases, leaving 3 bases not matched to a gene. The CDR3 protein is CASSWDSNTGELFF. The CDR3 DNA follows: TGTGCCAGCAGCTGGGACAGTAACACCGGGGAGCTGTTTTTT.

This clonotype has ten or more counts. The rearrangement uses TRBV18 and TRBJ2-5, with D uncertain. Germline-derived CDR1 and CDR2 are KGHSH and LQKENI. The CDR3 has 15 amino acids. Trimming took 1 base from V and 0 from J, leaving 9 bases between them. The CDR3 reads CASSPLKTYQETQYF. The DNA of the CDR3 is TGTGCCAGCTCACCACTTAAGACGTACCAAGAGACCCAGTACTTC. Variable domain in full (rest from reference TRBV18 and TRBJ2-5): NAGVMQNPRHLVRRRGQEARLRCSPMKGHSHVYWYRQLPEEGLKFMVYLQKENIIDESGMPKERFSAEFPKEGPSILRIQQVVRGDSAAYFCASSPLKTYQETQYFGPGTRLLVL.

This clonotype has a handful of counts. This sequence joins TRBV5-1 and TRBJ1-1; no definite D call. V was cut by 1 base and J by 4 bases, with 14 bases left in between. The germline V gene encodes CDR1 SGHRS and CDR2 YFSETQ. The CDR3 consists of 15 residues. The CDR3 reads CASSLRTGAGTEAFF. The CDR3 nucleotides are TGCGCCAGCAGCTTGCGAACGGGAGCAGGCACTGAAGCTTTCTTT. Based on the CDR3 plus reference TRBV5-1 and TRBJ1-1, the full variable domain is KAGVTQTPRYLIKTRGQQVTLSCSPISGHRSVSWYQQTPGQGLQFLFEYFSETQRNKGNFPGRFSGRQFSNSRSEMNVSTLELGDSALYLCASSLRTGAGTEAFFGQGTRLTVV.